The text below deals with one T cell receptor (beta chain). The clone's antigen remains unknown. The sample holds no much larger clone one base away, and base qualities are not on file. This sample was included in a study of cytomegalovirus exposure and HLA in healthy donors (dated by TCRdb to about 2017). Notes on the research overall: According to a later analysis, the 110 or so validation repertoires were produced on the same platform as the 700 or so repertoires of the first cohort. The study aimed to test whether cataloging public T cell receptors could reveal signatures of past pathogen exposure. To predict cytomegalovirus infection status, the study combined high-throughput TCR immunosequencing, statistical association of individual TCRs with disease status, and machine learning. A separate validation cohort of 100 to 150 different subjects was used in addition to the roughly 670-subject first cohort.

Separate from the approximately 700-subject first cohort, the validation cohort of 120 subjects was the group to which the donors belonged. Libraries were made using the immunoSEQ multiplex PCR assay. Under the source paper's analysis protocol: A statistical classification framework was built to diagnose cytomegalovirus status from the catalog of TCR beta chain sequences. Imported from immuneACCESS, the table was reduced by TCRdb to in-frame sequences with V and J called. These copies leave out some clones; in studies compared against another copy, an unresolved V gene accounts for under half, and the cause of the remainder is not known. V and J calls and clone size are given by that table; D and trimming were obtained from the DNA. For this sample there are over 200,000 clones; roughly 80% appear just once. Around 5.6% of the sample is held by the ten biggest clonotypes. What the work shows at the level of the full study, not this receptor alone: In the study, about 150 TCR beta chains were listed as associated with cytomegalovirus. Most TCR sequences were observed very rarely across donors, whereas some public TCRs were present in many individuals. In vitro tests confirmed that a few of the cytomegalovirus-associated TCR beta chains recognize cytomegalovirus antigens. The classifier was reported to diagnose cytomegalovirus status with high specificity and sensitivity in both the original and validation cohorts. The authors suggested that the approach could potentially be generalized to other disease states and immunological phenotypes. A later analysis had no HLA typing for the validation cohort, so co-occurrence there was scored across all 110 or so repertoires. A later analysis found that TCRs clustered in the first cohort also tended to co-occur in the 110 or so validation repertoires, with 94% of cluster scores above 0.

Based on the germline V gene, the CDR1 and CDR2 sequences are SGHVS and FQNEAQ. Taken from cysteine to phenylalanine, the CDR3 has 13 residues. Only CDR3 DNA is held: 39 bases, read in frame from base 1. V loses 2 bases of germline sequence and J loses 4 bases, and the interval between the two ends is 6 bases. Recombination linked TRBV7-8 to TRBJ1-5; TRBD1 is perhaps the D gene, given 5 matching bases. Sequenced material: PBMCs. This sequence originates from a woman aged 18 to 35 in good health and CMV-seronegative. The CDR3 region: CASSLSGNQPQHF. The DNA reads TGTGCCAGCAGCTTATCAGGGAATCAGCCCCAGCATTTT.